This T cell receptor beta chain originates from a study of blood T cell repertoires in COVID-19. Study-wide background: Material from acute and convalescent COVID-19 was sourced from the United States, Italy and Spain. T cells, B-cell-depleted T cells, or PBMCs provided the cDNA or gDNA that served as material.

V lost 1 base and J 8 bases, leaving 15 bases between the germline ends. Germline V gives CDR1 LGHDT, CDR2 YNNKEL (reference sequence). This CDR3 contains 15 residues. This clone was found a few times. The assay was immunoSEQ multiplex PCR, and TCRdb's table has in-frame clones only and misses some. The profile covers approximately 20,000 clones, with 82% appearing a single time and 6.1% taken by the ten largest. The specimen was peripheral blood. The TCR comes from a human donor in a cohort sampled during active COVID-19. This chain connects TRBV3-1 (or the pseudogene TRBV3-2) to TRBJ1-5, with D maybe TRBD1 (6 bases). The CDR3 DNA reads as TGTGCCAGCAGCCAAGGGTCAGGGGCTAGAGAGCCCCAGCATTTT. It specifies CASSQGSGAREPQHF.